The 22 T cell receptor beta chains in this list originate from one sample, sequenced in a study of metastatic and nonmetastatic thyroid tumors. Prior to thyroid surgery, none of the patients had received any treatment. Through MiXCR, TCRdb re-clonotyped the PCR reads. The table includes tens of thousands of clones, about 4% detected once. Sequenced material: blood. These receptors were collected from a female donor with papillary thyroid cancer or a benign thyroid nodule (not recorded which). Some clones in this sample may be carry-over from other donors' samples.

This clone was counted between two and nine times. This sequence joins TRBV6-5 and TRBJ1-1; D ambiguous. The CDR3 is 18 residues long. Germline V gene data show CDR1 as MNHEY and CDR2 as SVGAGI. V lost 0 bases, J lost 1 base, and 18 bases lay in between. The CDR3 sequence is CASSYSGVVVIRNTEAFF. The CDR3 nucleotides read TGTGCCAGCAGTTACTCTGGGGTGGTAGTCATAAGGAACACTGAAGCTTTCTTT.

This clone was observed a few times. This rearrangement joins TRBV20-1 to TRBJ2-3, with a possible D match to TRBD1 (6 bases). In germline, CDR1 is DFQATT, CDR2 SNEGSKA (reference sequence). This CDR3 spans 15 amino acids. V lost 3 bases and J lost 3, with 16 bases in between. The CDR3 nucleotides read TGCAGTGCTAGGGGGGCAGGTACTATTACAGATACGCAGTATTTT. It specifies CSARGAGTITDTQYF.

This clone came up many times. The chain carries TRBV9 and TRBJ1-2; the D is unclear. The CDR3 extends over 12 amino acids. The ends were cut back, 0 bases at V and 5 bases at J, with 5 bases in the middle. The V gene's germline CDR1 is SGDLS and CDR2 YYNGEE. DNA of the CDR3: TGTGCCAGCAGCGTAGGAGGGTATGGCTACACCTTC. Encoded protein: CASSVGGYGYTF.

Notes on this clone: This may be a read error: a much more frequent sequence differs by one nucleotide. The chain combines TRBV24-1 with TRBJ2-4; 10 bases are shared with TRBD1. V lost 6 bases to trimming and J lost 1 base; unmatched junction nucleotides: 8. This CDR3 is 17 amino acids long. Germline CDR1 reads KGHDR; CDR2 reads SFDVKD. The CDR3 protein is CATSYSGQGVAKNIQYF. Written as DNA, the CDR3 is TGTGCCACCAGTTACTCAGGACAGGGGGTCGCCAAAAACATTCAGTACTTC.

Only a few counts were recorded for this clone. A junction end diverges from the germline sequence, so it may reflect a read error. The chain links TRBV7-2 to TRBJ1-6; D perhaps matches TRBD1 (5 bases). Germline V gene lookup returns CDR1 SGHTA and CDR2 FQGNSA. The CDR3 is 15 residues long. The CDR3 DNA is TGTGCCAGAAGCTTTGGGGGGAGTAATAATTCACCCCTCCACTTT. Translating gives CARSFGGSNNSPLHF.

This clone was counted many times. The gene calls are TRBV19 and TRBJ1-3; the D is unclear. This CDR3 comprises 15 residues. Between the trimmed V and J ends, which lost 3 bases and 0 bases, there was a span of 9 bases. Germline CDR1 is LNHDA and CDR2 is SQIVND (reference sequence). CDR3 in amino acids: CASSIQVASGNTIYF. CDR3 nucleotide sequence: TGTGCCAGTAGTATCCAGGTCGCCTCTGGAAACACCATATATTTT.

This clone was seen many times. The V and J genes are TRBV5-5 and TRBJ2-3; unclear D gene. Germline values: CDR1 SGHKS, CDR2 YYEKEE (reference sequence). This CDR3 region has 14 residues. V shed 0 bases and J shed 0 bases, with 5 bases lying between them. This CDR3 reads CASSLGPSTDTQYF. DNA of the CDR3: TGTGCCAGCAGCTTGGGGCCGAGCACAGATACGCAGTATTTT.

This clone was seen at least ten times. The V and J genes are TRBV2 and TRBJ1-5; 9 nucleotides agree with TRBD1. The CDR3 spans 17 residues. The trim removed 7 bases at V and 1 base at J, leaving 11 bases unmatched. Germline assignment: CDR1 SNHLY and CDR2 FYNNEI. CDR3: CASNNSPGQGSNQPQHF. DNA of the CDR3: TGTGCCAGCAACAACTCTCCGGGACAGGGAAGCAATCAGCCCCAGCATTTT. The full variable domain, in which reference TRBV2 and TRBJ1-5 provide the parts outside the CDR3, is EPEVTQTPSHQVTQMGQEVILRCVPISNHLYFYWYRQILGQKVEFLVSFYNNEISEKSEIFDDQFSVERPDGSNFTLKIRSTKLEDSAMYFCASNNSPGQGSNQPQHFGDGTRLSIL.

This clone was counted between two and nine times. This chain uses TRBV6-1 with TRBJ2-7; TRBD2 agrees at 8 bases. J lost 8 bases, V lost 0 bases, and 9 bases had no gene match. CDR3 length: 15 residues. Germline assignment: CDR1 MNHNS and CDR2 SASEGT. The CDR3 coding sequence is TGTGCCAGCAGTGAAGCGAGGGTCGAGCGGGAGAAGCAGTACTTC. Its protein is CASSEARVEREKQYF.

V and J are TRBV28 and TRBJ1-4, with D tentatively TRBD1 (5 bases). This CDR3 has 16 residues. V shed 6 bases and J shed 8 bases, with 22 bases lying between them. The germline V gene encodes CDR1 MDHEN and CDR2 SYDVKM. In nucleotides, the CDR3 is TGTGCCAGCAGGTACTCCAGGGACGGCTTCAGGGAAAAACTGTTTTTT. Translating it yields CASRYSRDGFREKLFF.

Many counts were recorded for this clone. The junction departs from germline at one end; a sequencing error may be responsible. The rearrangement joins TRBV2 to TRBJ2-1; D may correspond to TRBD1 or TRBD2 (6 bases each). CDR3 length equals 14 residues. Germline loops: CDR1 SNHLY, CDR2 FYNNEI. DNA for the CDR3: TGTGCCAGCAGCGCAAGGGGGGCCTACACTGAGCAGTTCTTC. Its protein is CASSARGAYTEQFF.

This clone was seen ten or more times. The chain links TRBV6-1 to TRBJ1-5, with 10 bases lining up with TRBD1. This CDR3 is built from 13 residues. Germline V CDR1 and CDR2: MNHNS, SASEGT. Trimming took 7 bases from V and 6 from J; bases not matched to a gene: 3. CDR3 sequence reads: CASNRDRGQPQHF. In nucleotides, the CDR3 is TGTGCCAGCAACCGGGACAGGGGTCAGCCCCAGCATTTT.

There are a few counts of this clone. The chain couples TRBV7-2 to TRBJ2-1, with 7 bases identical to TRBD1. Germline-derived CDR1 and CDR2 are SGHTA and FQGNSA. The CDR3 runs 15 residues. V was clipped by 5 bases and J by 0 bases; unmatched bases: 4. As DNA, the CDR3 is TGTGCCAGCAGCCGGGACAGACGCTCCTACAATGAGCAGTTCTTC. As protein: CASSRDRRSYNEQFF.

On this clone itself: A much larger clone is a single base away; this may be a read error. V and J are TRBV11-3 and TRBJ2-5; 9 nucleotides agree with TRBD1. The ends lost 5 bases at V and 4 bases at J; junction bases unmatched: 11. CDR3 length: 16 residues. In germline, CDR1 is SGHNT, CDR2 YENEEA. CDR3 amino acids: CASSTPGTGIRETQYF. As DNA, the CDR3 is TGTGCCAGCAGCACCCCCGGGACAGGGATTCGAGAGACCCAGTACTTC.

This clone was found a few times. Relative to the germline gene, one junction end is altered; a read error may explain this. V is TRBV28 and J is TRBJ2-3; 10 nucleotides line up with TRBD2. CDR3 size: 16 residues. The germline V gene has CDR1 MDHEN and CDR2 SYDVKM. The CDR3 spells CASIQTSGKGTYTQYF. The CDR3 nucleotides are TGTGCCAGCATCCAAACTAGCGGGAAGGGCACATATACGCAGTATTTT.

A remark on this clone: This may be a read error: a much more frequent sequence differs by one nucleotide. The chain employs TRBV28 and TRBJ2-4; D is possibly TRBD1 (5 bases). Germline CDR1 is MDHEN and CDR2 is SYDVKM. This CDR3 spans 14 amino acids. The ends were cut back, 5 bases at V and 9 bases at J, with 17 bases in the middle. CDR3 coding DNA: TGTGCCAGCAGTCGGGCATGGGGCTGGAGCATTCAGTACTTC. Encoded protein: CASSRAWGWSIQYF.

The chain is built from TRBV6-1 and TRBJ1-5; D is undetermined. The V gene's germline CDR1 is MNHNS and CDR2 SASEGT. V was trimmed by 5 bases and J by 3 bases, leaving 14 bases between them. This CDR3 comprises 15 residues. The CDR3 DNA reads as TGTGCCAGCAGTCAAATGTGTGGGTTCAATCAGCCCCAGCATTTT. Amino acid sequence: CASSQMCGFNQPQHF.

The genes are TRBV12-3 or TRBV12-4 and TRBJ1-6; TRBD1 agrees at 8 bases. J was trimmed by 7 bases and V by 6 bases; bases with no gene match: 11. This CDR3 has 16 amino acids. The CDR3 region has the DNA TGTGCCAGCAGACAGTTAGGGGACAGGCCAAATTCACCCCTCCACTTT. Encoded protein: CASRQLGDRPNSPLHF.

The chain couples TRBV19 to TRBJ1-5; weak D call: TRBD1 (6 bases). V dropped 7 bases and J dropped 2 bases, with 12 bases sitting between them. CDR3 length: 14 amino acids. Germline V gene data show CDR1 as LNHDA and CDR2 as SQIVND (reference sequence). CDR3 DNA sequence: TGTGCCAGTAAGGGACAAGTTGGCAATCAGCCCCAGCATTTT. As protein: CASKGQVGNQPQHF.

In its sample, this clone was seen a few times. A much larger clone sits a single nucleotide away, making a read error possible. The chain uses TRBV7-2 and TRBJ1-2; 8 bases fit TRBD1. The CDR3 spans 17 residues. Germline CDR1 is SGHTA and CDR2 is FQGNSA. The ends lost 2 bases at V and 9 bases at J; junction bases unmatched: 17. CDR3 amino acids: CASSLPTLQGVLGCYTF. CDR3 nucleotides: TGTGCCAGCAGCTTACCCACACTACAGGGGGTCTTAGGTTGCTACACCTTC.

This clone was found many times. The chain is built from TRBV5-6 and TRBJ2-7; D call uncertain. V gave up 4 bases and J gave up 2 bases, with 16 bases separating them. The length of the CDR3 is 15 residues. Germline CDR1 and CDR2: SGHDT and YYEEEE. Here the CDR3 reads CASSGTVQPPYEQYF. In nucleotides, the CDR3 is TGTGCCAGCAGCGGTACAGTTCAGCCCCCCTACGAGCAGTACTTC.

In this sample, this clone turned up many times. The genes are TRBV15 and TRBJ1-4, with 7 bases aligning to TRBD1. CDR3 length: 16 amino acids. Germline V CDR1 and CDR2: LNHNV, YYDKDF (reference sequence). V lost 8 bases, J lost 4 bases, and 13 bases stayed unmatched. The CDR3 DNA reads TGTGCCACCGGTAGGACTGGGGGACAGAGTAATGAAAAACTGTTTTTT. It is translated as CATGRTGGQSNEKLFF.